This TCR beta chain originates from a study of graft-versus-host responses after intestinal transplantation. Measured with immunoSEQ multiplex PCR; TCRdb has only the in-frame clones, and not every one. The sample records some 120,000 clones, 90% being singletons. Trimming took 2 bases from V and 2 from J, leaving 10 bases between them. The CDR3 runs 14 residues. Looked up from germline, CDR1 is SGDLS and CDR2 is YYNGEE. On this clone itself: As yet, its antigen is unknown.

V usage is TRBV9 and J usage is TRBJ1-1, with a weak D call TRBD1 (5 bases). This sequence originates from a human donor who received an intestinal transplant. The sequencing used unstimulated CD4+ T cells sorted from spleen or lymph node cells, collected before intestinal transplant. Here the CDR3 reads CASSVAGTNTEAFF. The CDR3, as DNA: TGTGCCAGCAGCGTGGCCGGGACTAACACTGAAGCTTTCTTT.